The T cell receptor (beta chain) under discussion was sequenced for a study of blood T cell repertoires in COVID-19. This clone has a handful of counts. TCRdb keeps only in-frame clones here, not all; method: immunoSEQ multiplex PCR. The sample has roughly 700,000 clones; 85% to 90% are singletons. Germline V gene data show CDR1 as MGHRA and CDR2 as YSYEKL. With 5 bases clipped from V and 3 bases from J, the junction kept 12 bases outside the gene matches. The CDR3 is 16 residues long. The rearrangement uses TRBV4-1 and TRBJ2-7, with TRBD1 matching 8 bases. The specimen sequenced was peripheral blood. The sequence was obtained from a woman between 18 and 29 years old with acute or convalescent COVID-19. The CDR3 coding sequence is TGCGCCAGCAGCTCATCCGGGACAGGAGCCCTCTACGAGCAGTACTTC. This sequence encodes CASSSSGTGALYEQYF.